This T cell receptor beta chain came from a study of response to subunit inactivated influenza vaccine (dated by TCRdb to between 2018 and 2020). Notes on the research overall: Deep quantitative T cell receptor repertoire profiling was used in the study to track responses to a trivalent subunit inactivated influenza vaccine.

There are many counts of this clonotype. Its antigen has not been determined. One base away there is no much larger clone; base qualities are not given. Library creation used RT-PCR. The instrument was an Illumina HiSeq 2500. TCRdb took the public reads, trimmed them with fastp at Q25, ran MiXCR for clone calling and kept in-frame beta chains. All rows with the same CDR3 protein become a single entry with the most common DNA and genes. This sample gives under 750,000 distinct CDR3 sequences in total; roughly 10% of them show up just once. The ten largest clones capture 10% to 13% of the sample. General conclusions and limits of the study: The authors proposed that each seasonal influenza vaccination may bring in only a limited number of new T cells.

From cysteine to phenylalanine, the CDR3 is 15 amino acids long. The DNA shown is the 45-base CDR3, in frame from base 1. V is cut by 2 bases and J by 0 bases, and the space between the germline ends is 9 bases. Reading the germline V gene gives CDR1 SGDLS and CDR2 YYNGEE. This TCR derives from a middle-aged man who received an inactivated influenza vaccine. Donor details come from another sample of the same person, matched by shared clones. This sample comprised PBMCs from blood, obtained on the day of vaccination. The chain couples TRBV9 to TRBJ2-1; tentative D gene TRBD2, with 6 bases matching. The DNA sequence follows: TGTGCCAGCAGCGTTAGCGGCCCCTCCTACAATGAGCAGTTCTTC. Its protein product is CASSVSGPSYNEQFF.